These 7 T cell receptor beta chains came from one sample sequenced in a study of control samples from healthy donors and cancer patients. Profiled with immunoSEQ multiplex PCR; TCRdb holds only in-frame clones, not every one. Seen here are some 99,000 clones, about nine tenths observed once, and the top ten hold approximately 4%. The specimen sequenced was blood. The receptors originated from a human donor in good health. The donor label of this sample is uncertain.

The chain couples TRBV6-5 to TRBJ2-3; D ambiguous. The germline V gene has CDR1 MNHEY and CDR2 SVGAGI. CDR3 size: 13 residues. Trimming cost V 6 bases and J 2 bases, with 9 bases left between them. CDR3 nucleotide sequence: TGTGCCAGCAGGGCTGACTTCACAGATACGCAGTATTTT. It translates to CASRADFTDTQYF.

V is TRBV11-2 and J is TRBJ2-5, with 12 positions matching TRBD1. V shed 5 bases, J shed 2 bases, and the junction held 15 bases outside the gene matches. Germline assignment: CDR1 SGHAT and CDR2 FQNNGV. The CDR3 sequence is 19 residues long. The CDR3 spells CASSPRTGTGGRGQETQYF. In DNA form, the CDR3 reads TGTGCCAGCAGCCCAAGAACCGGGACAGGGGGCCGAGGGCAAGAGACCCAGTACTTC.

The rearrangement uses TRBV4-3 and TRBJ2-7; 7 bases agree with TRBD1. This CDR3 is 16 amino acids long. Trimming removed 3 bases from V and 5 bases from J; junction bases left unmatched: 13. Looked up from germline, CDR1 is LGHNA and CDR2 is YSLEER. CDR3 nucleotide sequence: TGCGCCAGCAGCCACCTCTCAGGACAGGAGCGGAACGAGCAGTACGTC. Encoded protein: CASSHLSGQERNEQYV.

In its sample, this clone ranks as medium-sized (0.01 to 0.1%). The chain joins TRBV12-5 to TRBJ2-7; a possible D gene is TRBD1 (6 bases). Trimming left V 8 bases short and J 2 bases short, with 10 bases between. In germline, CDR1 is LGHNT, CDR2 FRNRAP. This CDR3 spans 12 amino acids. The CDR3 loop reads CASSTGTYEQYF. The CDR3 nucleotides read TGTGCTAGTTCTACAGGGACCTACGAGCAGTACTTC.

The V call is TRBV6-5, the J call TRBJ1-2, with D unresolved. The CDR3 extends over 14 amino acids. CDR1 is MNHEY, CDR2 SVGAGI, per germline. Trimming took off 6 bases at V and 0 bases at J, with 11 bases between the two ends. CDR3: CASSLSGANYGYTF. The DNA of the CDR3 is TGTGCCAGCAGCTTGAGCGGCGCTAACTATGGCTACACCTTC.

The chain is built from TRBV7-7 and TRBJ1-1; D unresolved. The V end lost 5 bases, the J end lost 5 bases, and 15 bases lay between the germline ends. Per the germline V gene, CDR1 is SSHAT and CDR2 is FNYEAQ (reference sequence). The CDR3 is 14 residues long. The CDR3: CASSPRLDGTEAFF. In nucleotides, the CDR3 is TGTGCCAGCAGCCCCCGATTGGACGGGACTGAAGCTTTCTTT.

The J gene is TRBJ1-3, the V gene TRBV18, with D possibly TRBD1 on 5 matching bases. This CDR3 comprises 14 residues. Germline CDR1 KGHSH, CDR2 LQKENI. V lost 2 bases and J lost 14, with 19 bases in between. The CDR3 here is CASSPSGLTRPLYF. The CDR3, as DNA: TGTGCCAGCTCACCATCGGGGCTCACTCGGCCCTTATATTTT.